This T cell receptor beta chain was documented in a study of blood T cell repertoires in COVID-19. Germline CDR1 reads SGHNT; CDR2 reads YYREEE (reference sequence). V gave up 6 bases and J gave up 10 bases, with 17 bases separating them. The CDR3 spans 13 residues. Cohorts were determined from participant-reported clinical history. Donors in Cohort 3 counted as recovered after two negative PCRs, clearance, or symptom resolution. The data were produced by immunoSEQ multiplex PCR, yet TCRdb's version contains in-frame clones alone and is incomplete. This table holds roughly 200,000 clones, over 80% found once. This clone has a handful of counts.

Sequencing was performed on PBMCs or T cells enriched from blood (not recorded which). The source is a man in his thirties or forties who had recovered from COVID-19. The chain links TRBV5-4 to TRBJ2-1; TRBD2 is a possible D gene (6 bases). CDR3 in amino acids: CASTLTLGGEQFF. In DNA, the CDR3 is TGTGCCAGCACCCTAACATTGGGGGGAGAGCAGTTCTTC.